This T cell receptor beta chain was sequenced during a study of a mutant IDH1 vaccine in newly diagnosed glioma. The repertoire was sequenced with immunoSEQ multiplex PCR; TCRdb's copy has only in-frame clones and lacks some. The sample includes 69,000 or so clones, roughly 86% seen only once; the top ten take approximately 2%. The time point is: week 35, safety follow-up. Doses of 300 ug of mutant IDH1 20-mer peptide were given with topical imiquimod. Remarks on this clone: Its target is unknown.

Trimming took 5 bases from V and 7 from J, leaving 11 bases between them. CDR1 and CDR2 (germline): LGHNA, YSLEER. CDR3 length equals 13 residues. This rearrangement joins TRBV4-3 to TRBJ1-4; D may be TRBD1 (5 bases). This clonotype was obtained from a man aged 25 to 40 with glioma. The material was PBMCs, obtained from a glioma patient whose treatment included an IDH1 peptide vaccine. CDR3 residues: CASSRGSGEKLFF. As DNA, the CDR3 is TGCGCCAGCAGCAGGGGATCGGGTGAAAAACTGTTTTTT.